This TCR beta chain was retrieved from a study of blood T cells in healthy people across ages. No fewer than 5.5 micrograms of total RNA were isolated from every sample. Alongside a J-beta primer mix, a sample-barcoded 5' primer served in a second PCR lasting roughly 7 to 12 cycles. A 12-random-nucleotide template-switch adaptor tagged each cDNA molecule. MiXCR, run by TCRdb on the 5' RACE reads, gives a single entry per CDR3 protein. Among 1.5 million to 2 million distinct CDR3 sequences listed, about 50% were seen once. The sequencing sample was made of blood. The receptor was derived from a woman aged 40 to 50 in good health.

CDR3 DNA sequence: TGTGCCAGCAGCCCCCTGCTCAATAGCGGGCCACAAGAGACCCAGTACTTC. Translation: CASSPLLNSGPQETQYF. The chain is built from TRBV13 and TRBJ2-5, with TRBD2 matching 7 bases. With 5 bases clipped from V and 2 bases from J, the junction kept 14 bases outside the gene matches. CDR3 size: 17 residues. Germline V gene data show CDR1 as PRHDT and CDR2 as FYEKMQ (reference sequence). Full variable domain (remainder filled in from reference TRBV13 and TRBJ2-5): AAGVIQSPRHLIKEKRETATLKCYPIPRHDTVYWYQQGPGQDPQFLISFYEKMQSDKGSIPDRFSAQQFSDYHSELNMSSLELGDSALYFCASSPLLNSGPQETQYFGPGTRLLVL.